This T cell receptor (beta chain) emerged from a study of cytomegalovirus exposure and HLA in healthy donors (dated by TCRdb to about 2017). For the wider study: According to a later analysis, one platform produced both the roughly 110 validation repertoires and the 670 or so repertoires of the first cohort. The study aimed to test whether cataloging public T cell receptors could reveal signatures of past pathogen exposure. A separate validation cohort of about 110 different subjects was used in addition to the 666-subject first cohort. High-throughput TCR immunosequencing, statistical association of individual TCRs with disease status, and machine learning were combined to predict cytomegalovirus infection status. The full study reports these points: In vitro tests confirmed that a few of the cytomegalovirus-associated TCR beta chains recognize cytomegalovirus antigens. In the study, 150 to 200 TCR beta chains were listed as associated with cytomegalovirus. According to the authors, the approach could potentially be generalized to other disease states and immunological phenotypes. While some public TCRs were present in many individuals, most TCR sequences turned up only very rarely across donors. A later analysis lacked HLA typing for the validation cohort, so it scored co-occurrence in that cohort across all 120 repertoires. In a later analysis, TCRs clustered in the first cohort were found to also tend to co-occur in the approximately 120 validation repertoires, with about 93% of cluster scores above 0. The classifier was reported to diagnose cytomegalovirus status with high specificity and sensitivity in both the original cohort and the validation cohort.

About this clone itself: Its antigen remains undetermined. No base-level quality is on record; no much larger clone is a single base apart.

The CDR3, cysteine through phenylalanine, is 15 amino acids long. Here the CDR3 DNA is all that survives: 45 bases in frame from base 1. V is reduced by 3 bases and J by 4 bases, leaving a spacing of 12 bases between them. The germline V gene (reference sequence) gives CDR1 as MNHEY and CDR2 as SMNVEV. Separate from the roughly 700-subject first cohort, the validation cohort of some 130 subjects was the group to which the donors belonged. Library preparation was by the immunoSEQ multiplex PCR assay. On the authors' methods: To diagnose cytomegalovirus status from the catalog of TCR beta chain sequences, a statistical classification framework was built. The table comes from immuneACCESS by way of TCRdb, which keeps in-frame sequences with V and J called. Part of the clones is missing from these tables; in studies checked, under half for an unresolved V gene and the rest for unknown reasons. V, J and clone size are those of that table, while D and trimming were read from the DNA. This sample gives 200,000 to 250,000 clones in total; around 87% of them show up just once. The ten top clones hold approximately 2% of the sample.

The TCR sequence derives from a woman aged 18-30 years in good health and CMV-seropositive. The rearranged chain carries TRBV27 and TRBJ1-4, with no confident D gene call. Sequences were obtained from PBMCs. The CDR3 reads as follows: CASSFFSGDNEKLFF. The bases read TGTGCCAGCAGTTTCTTTTCCGGAGATAATGAAAAACTGTTTTTT.